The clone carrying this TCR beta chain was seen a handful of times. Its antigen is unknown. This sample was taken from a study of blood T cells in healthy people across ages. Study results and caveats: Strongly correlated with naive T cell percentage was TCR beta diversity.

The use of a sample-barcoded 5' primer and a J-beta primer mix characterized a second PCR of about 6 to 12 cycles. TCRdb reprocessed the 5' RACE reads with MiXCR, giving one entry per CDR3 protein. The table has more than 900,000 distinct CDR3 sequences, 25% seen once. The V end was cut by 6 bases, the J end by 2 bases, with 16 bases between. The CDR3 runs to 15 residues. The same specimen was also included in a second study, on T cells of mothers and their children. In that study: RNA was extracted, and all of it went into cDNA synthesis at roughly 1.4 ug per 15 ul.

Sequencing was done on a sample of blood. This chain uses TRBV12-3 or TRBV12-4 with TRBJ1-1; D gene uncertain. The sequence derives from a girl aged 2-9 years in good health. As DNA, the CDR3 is TGTGCCAGCAGATACTGGACCTGGCTTAACACTGAAGCTTTCTTT. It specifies CASRYWTWLNTEAFF.